This TCR beta chain was recorded in a study of T cells after posttransplantation cyclophosphamide. Findings of the study overall: Recipient CMV seropositivity and CMV reactivation strongly tracked TRB clonality. Blood and skin or GI T cell repertoires showed limited TRB overlap.

Points on this clone: Its antigen remains unknown.

Busulfan-fludarabine conditioning, marrow transplant, and cyclophosphamide on days +3 and +4 were administered. Assay: immunoSEQ multiplex PCR; the TCRdb copy retains only in-frame clones and omits some. The sample contains around 37,000 clones, around 80% of which appear only once. The germline V gene has CDR1 ENHRY and CDR2 SYGVKD. Trimming removed 3 bases from V and 0 bases from J, with 11 bases in between. The CDR3 covers 15 residues. The chain couples TRBV10-3 to TRBJ1-2; D is uncertain. This clonotype originated in a female patient aged 35 to 55 who received an allogeneic stem cell transplant from a related donor, was CMV-positive, and had no GVHD. Some T cells may trace back to the graft donor. The material was CD4+ T cells sorted from blood, obtained about 1,900 days after a stem cell transplant with posttransplant cyclophosphamide. DNA for the CDR3: TGTGCCATCAGTGACTCGGGTTGGGCTAACTATGGCTACACCTTC. It translates to CAISDSGWANYGYTF.